The 30 T cell receptor beta chains below all came from one sample that was sequenced in a study of blood T cell repertoires in COVID-19. Profiled with immunoSEQ multiplex PCR; TCRdb holds only in-frame clones, not every one. The table records roughly 520,000 clones, approximately 88% of them present only once. What was sequenced was PBMCs or T cells enriched from blood (not recorded which). These receptors were taken from a woman between 40 and 50 years old who had recovered from COVID-19.

V and J are TRBV6-2 or TRBV6-3 and TRBJ2-7; 11 bases align to TRBD2. Germline V gives CDR1 MNHEY, CDR2 SVGEGT. The junction had 6 bases not matched to a gene; V was cut back by 4 bases and J by 1 base. This CDR3 has 16 residues. This CDR3 reads CASSFSRLAGSYEQYF. For the CDR3, the DNA is TGTGCCAGCAGTTTCAGTAGACTAGCGGGATCCTACGAGCAGTACTTC.

A single count supports this clone. The V call is TRBV10-1, the J call TRBJ2-1, with D tentatively TRBD1 (5 bases). Germline loops: CDR1 WNHNN, CDR2 SYGVQD (reference sequence). The germline V and J ends were trimmed by 2 bases and 8 bases, with 10 bases remaining between them. CDR3 size: 13 residues. The CDR3 loop is CASSEGAGDEQFF. In DNA, the CDR3 is TGCGCCAGCAGTGAGGGGGCTGGGGATGAGCAGTTCTTC.

The chain carries TRBV2 and TRBJ2-1; 15 bases match TRBD2. After removal of 6 bases from V and 4 bases from J, the junction contained 7 bases not matched to a gene. The CDR3 has 17 residues. Germline V gene sequence: CDR1 SNHLY, CDR2 FYNNEI. The CDR3 spells CASRSGLAGGNYNEQFF. Written as DNA, the CDR3 is TGTGCCAGCAGATCCGGACTAGCGGGAGGGAATTACAATGAGCAGTTCTTC.

The chain joins TRBV5-1 to TRBJ2-6; TRBD1 or TRBD2 may be the D gene (6 bases each). The CDR3 is 18 residues long. Germline-derived CDR1 and CDR2 are SGHRS and YFSETQ. Trimming removed 4 bases at V and 2 bases at J, with 19 bases between. The CDR3 DNA reads TGCGCCAGCAGCATGGGGGGCGCTTCTCGGGCTGGGGCCAACGTCCTGACTTTC. Its protein product is CASSMGGASRAGANVLTF.

In DNA, the CDR3 is TGTGCCAGCAGCCCCGCCCCAGGACTAGCCGGCAATGAGCAGTTCTTC. Residues: CASSPAPGLAGNEQFF. This rearrangement joins TRBV7-9 to TRBJ2-1; 8 bases match TRBD2. Germline V CDR1 and CDR2: SEHNR, FQNEAQ (reference sequence). V trimming: 5 bases; J trimming: 6 bases; junction bases outside the gene matches: 12. The CDR3 loop spans 16 amino acids. Filled out from reference TRBV7-9 and TRBJ2-1, the complete variable domain reads DTGVSQNPRHKITKRGQNVTFRCDPISEHNRLYWYRQTLGQGPEFLTYFQNEAQLEKSRLLSDRFSAERPKGSFSTLEIQRTEQGDSAMYLCASSPAPGLAGNEQFFGPGTRLTVL.

This chain uses TRBV7-9 with TRBJ2-3; TRBD1 matches 11 bases. Germline trimming cut 1 base from V and 4 bases from J; bases unmatched to any gene: 4. This CDR3 is 16 amino acids long. CDR1 is SEHNR and CDR2 is FQNEAQ in the germline V gene (reference sequence). The CDR3 sequence: CASSLGWTGGPDTQYF. The CDR3 bases are TGTGCCAGCAGCTTAGGTTGGACAGGGGGCCCAGATACGCAGTATTTT. Full variable domain (outside the CDR3, taken from reference TRBV7-9 and TRBJ2-3): DTGVSQNPRHKITKRGQNVTFRCDPISEHNRLYWYRQTLGQGPEFLTYFQNEAQLEKSRLLSDRFSAERPKGSFSTLEIQRTEQGDSAMYLCASSLGWTGGPDTQYFGPGTRLTVL.

The J gene is TRBJ2-5, the V gene TRBV19, with D possibly being TRBD2 (5 bases). Per the germline V gene, CDR1 is LNHDA and CDR2 is SQIVND (reference sequence). V gave up 3 bases and J gave up 5 bases, with 10 bases separating them. This CDR3 has 13 amino acids. The CDR3 nucleotides read TGTGCCAGTAGTATGAGGGATCCGGAGACCCAGTACTTC. Amino acids: CASSMRDPETQYF. Based on the CDR3 plus reference TRBV19 and TRBJ2-5, the full variable domain is DGGITQSPKYLFRKEGQNVTLSCEQNLNHDAMYWYRQDPGQGLRLIYYSQIVNDFQKGDIAEGYSVSREKKESFPLTVTSAQKNPTAFYLCASSMRDPETQYFGPGTRLLVL.

The chain has TRBV21-1 and TRBJ1-2; TRBD1 is the table's D call, not checked against the DNA. TRBV21-1 constitutes a pseudogene. This CDR3 is built from 14 residues. CDR3 DNA: TGTGCCAGCAGCTGGGACAGGGGGCCCTATGGCTACACCTTC. It specifies CASSWDRGPYGYTF.

This clone was picked up one time. The V gene is TRBV14, the J gene TRBJ2-4; D gene uncertain. This CDR3 region has 16 residues. Germline-derived CDR1 and CDR2 are SGHDN and FVKESK. The V end was cut by 1 base, the J end by 0 bases, with 10 bases between. The CDR3, as DNA: TGTGCCAGCAGCCAAGTCAGTGATTCAGCCAAAAACATTCAGTACTTC. Amino acids: CASSQVSDSAKNIQYF. Combining the CDR3 with reference TRBV14 and TRBJ2-4 gives the whole variable domain EAGVTQFPSHSVIEKGQTVTLRCDPISGHDNLYWYRRVMGKEIKFLLHFVKESKQDESGMPNNRFLAERTGGTYSTLKVQPAELEDSGVYFCASSQVSDSAKNIQYFGAGTRLSVL.

This chain links TRBV7-2 with TRBJ1-2; 8 bases are a match to TRBD1. The CDR3 is 15 amino acids. V lost 5 bases to trimming and J lost 0 bases; unmatched junction nucleotides: 5. Germline V lookup: CDR1 SGHTA, CDR2 FQGNSA. The CDR3 sequence is CASSKTGATNYGYTF. For the CDR3, the DNA is TGTGCCAGCAGCAAGACAGGGGCCACTAACTATGGCTACACCTTC. The full variable domain, rest sourced from reference TRBV7-2 and TRBJ1-2, is GAGVSQSPSNKVTEKGKDVELRCDPISGHTALYWYRQSLGQGLEFLIYFQGNSAPDKSGLPSDRFSAERTGGSVSTLTIQRTQQEDSAVYLCASSKTGATNYGYTFGSGTRLTVV.

J is TRBJ2-1 and V is TRBV27; D is possibly TRBD2 (6 bases). V gave up 8 bases and J gave up 3 bases, with 17 bases separating them. Germline assignment: CDR1 MNHEY and CDR2 SMNVEV (reference sequence). This CDR3 has 15 amino acids. CDR3 sequence (DNA): TGTGCCAGCTCCCGAATGGGGGGTGGCTACAATGAGCAGTTCTTC. Its translation is CASSRMGGGYNEQFF.

The CDR3 protein is CASSTSLGGSSRTEAFF. In DNA form, the CDR3 reads TGTGCCAGTAGTACCTCGCTTGGGGGGTCAAGTAGGACTGAAGCTTTCTTT. The V and J genes are TRBV19 and TRBJ1-1, with D tentatively TRBD1 (5 bases). The CDR3 is 17 residues long. The V and J ends lost 4 bases and 5 bases respectively, with 23 bases between them. CDR1 LNHDA and CDR2 SQIVND come from the germline V gene (reference sequence).

The chain recombines TRBV19 with TRBJ1-2, with TRBD1 matching over 7 bases. V gave up 7 bases and J gave up 4 bases; unmatched junction bases: 9. Per the germline V gene, CDR1 is LNHDA and CDR2 is SQIVND (reference sequence). The CDR3 is 14 residues long. The CDR3 spells CASISSGTAYGYTF. In nucleotides, the CDR3 is TGTGCCAGTATCTCCTCCGGGACAGCCTATGGCTACACCTTC.

The chain combines TRBV28 with TRBJ1-4; 8 nucleotides agree with TRBD1. V lost 2 bases to trimming and J lost 7 bases; unmatched junction nucleotides: 6. This CDR3 spans 15 amino acids. Germline CDR1 MDHEN, CDR2 SYDVKM. CDR3 region: CASSLQDRGGEKLFF. The CDR3 DNA follows: TGTGCCAGCAGTTTACAAGACAGGGGAGGTGAAAAACTGTTTTTT. Filled out from reference TRBV28 and TRBJ1-4, the complete variable domain reads DVKVTQSSRYLVKRTGEKVFLECVQDMDHENMFWYRQDPGLGLRLIYFSYDVKMKEKGDIPEGYSVSREKKERFSLILESASTNQTSMYLCASSLQDRGGEKLFFGSGTQLSVL.

The chain combines TRBV5-1 with TRBJ1-5, with 9 bases aligning to TRBD1. The CDR3 is made up of 15 amino acids. V dropped 4 bases and J dropped 3; count of bases not matched to a gene: 5. Per the germline V gene, CDR1 is SGHRS and CDR2 is YFSETQ. The CDR3 nucleotides read TGCGCCAGCAGCGAAGGGACAGGGCACAATCAGCCCCAGCATTTT. Translating it yields CASSEGTGHNQPQHF.

Details on this clone: Other DNA sequences within the sample encode an identical CDR3. V and J are TRBV24-1 and TRBJ2-3; tentatively, D is TRBD1 (6 bases). The germline V gene encodes CDR1 KGHDR and CDR2 SFDVKD. The CDR3 totals 14 residues. V shed 8 bases and J shed 2 bases, with 13 bases lying between them. Written as DNA, the CDR3 is TGTGCCACCAAATCAGGGGTTTCCACAGATACGCAGTATTTT. Translating gives CATKSGVSTDTQYF.

The chain uses TRBV7-2 and TRBJ2-4, with TRBD2 matching 7 bases. Unmatched junction bases numbered 9, after V lost 1 base and J lost 0 bases. Looked up from germline, CDR1 is SGHTA and CDR2 is FQGNSA. This CDR3 region has 18 residues. The CDR3, as DNA: TGTGCCAGCAGCTTAGGTGTGACTAGCACCCTAGCCAAAAACATTCAGTACTTC. It translates to CASSLGVTSTLAKNIQYF. The entire variable domain, with the rest obtained from reference TRBV7-2 and TRBJ2-4, is as follows: GAGVSQSPSNKVTEKGKDVELRCDPISGHTALYWYRQSLGQGLEFLIYFQGNSAPDKSGLPSDRFSAERTGGSVSTLTIQRTQQEDSAVYLCASSLGVTSTLAKNIQYFGAGTRLSVL.

This clone was found once. The genes are TRBV28 and TRBJ2-1; the D gene is possibly TRBD2 (6 bases). V lost 7 bases and J 5 bases, leaving 21 bases between the germline ends. Germline V gene sequence: CDR1 MDHEN, CDR2 SYDVKM. The CDR3 has 16 amino acids. The CDR3 nucleotides read TGTGCCAGCAATAGGGTCCGTAGACTAGGAGACAATGAGCAGTTCTTC. This sequence encodes CASNRVRRLGDNEQFF.

The table lists this clone with a few counts. The V and J genes are TRBV5-6 and TRBJ2-7; possibly TRBD2 for D (6 bases). The ends were cut back, 0 bases at V and 4 bases at J, with 11 bases in the middle. This CDR3 has 14 residues. Germline CDR1 SGHDT, CDR2 YYEEEE. DNA for the CDR3: TGTGCCAGCAGCTTGGCCGGGGGAGCGTACGAGCAGTACTTC. Translating gives CASSLAGGAYEQYF.

V is TRBV6-5 and J is TRBJ2-3; TRBD1 is a possible D gene (6 bases). CDR1 and CDR2 (germline): MNHEY, SVGAGI. Trimming took 6 bases from V and 2 from J, leaving 12 bases between them. The CDR3 loop spans 14 amino acids. Here the CDR3 reads CASRQGLDTDTQYF. The CDR3 region has the DNA TGTGCCAGCAGACAGGGCCTTGACACAGATACGCAGTATTTT.

The chain links TRBV15 to TRBJ1-1; a possible D gene is TRBD1 (5 bases). From germline, CDR1 is LNHNV and CDR2 YYDKDF (reference sequence). Trimming took off 2 bases at V and 1 base at J, with 14 bases between the two ends. The CDR3 is 16 residues long. Written as DNA, the CDR3 is TGTGCCACCAGCAGATCCATGTGGGGGGGGAACACTGAAGCTTTCTTT. This encodes CATSRSMWGGNTEAFF. Using reference TRBV15 and TRBJ1-1 for the parts outside the CDR3, the full variable domain is DAMVIQNPRYQVTQFGKPVTLSCSQTLNHNVMYWYQQKSSQAPKLLFHYYDKDFNNEADTPDNFQSRRPNTSFCFLDIRSPGLGDTAMYLCATSRSMWGGNTEAFFGQGTRLTVV.

This clone has only one observation. The chain joins TRBV25-1 to TRBJ1-3, with TRBD1 matching 12 bases. The CDR3 extends over 17 amino acids. V lost 1 base and J lost 14; bases outside the gene matches: 15. Germline lookup yields CDR1 MGHDK and CDR2 SYGVNS. DNA for the CDR3: TGTGCCAGCAGTGAATCGGGTGGGGGGACAGGGGGCTCCCCCCTATATTTT. Its translation is CASSESGGGTGGSPLYF.

The chain recombines TRBV7-2 with TRBJ2-3; maybe TRBD2 (6 bases). This CDR3 is 14 amino acids long. The V end lost 3 bases, the J end lost 2 bases, and 9 bases lay between the germline ends. Germline CDR1 SGHTA, CDR2 FQGNSA. CDR3: CASSLGLDTDTQYF. CDR3 nucleotide sequence: TGTGCCAGCAGCTTGGGACTTGACACAGATACGCAGTATTTT.

The chain is built from TRBV6-5 and TRBJ1-2, with no clear D. V shed 1 base and J shed 3 bases, with 15 bases lying between them. CDR1 MNHEY and CDR2 SVGAGI come from the germline V gene. The length of the CDR3 is 16 residues. The CDR3 here is CASSYYSRTRDYGYTF. CDR3 sequence (DNA): TGTGCCAGCAGTTACTACTCCCGTACACGGGACTATGGCTACACCTTC.

The count of this clone is one. This rearrangement joins TRBV4-3 to TRBJ2-7; 9 positions match TRBD2. Germline assignment: CDR1 LGHNA and CDR2 YSLEER. The CDR3 spans 14 residues. Trimming removed 1 base from V and 4 bases from J; junction bases left unmatched: 2. CDR3: CASSQGLAVYEQYF. The CDR3 bases are TGCGCCAGCAGCCAAGGACTAGCGGTTTACGAGCAGTACTTC.

The chain recombines TRBV28 with TRBJ1-2, with 9 bases that match TRBD1. Looked up from germline, CDR1 is MDHEN and CDR2 is SYDVKM. The ends lost 8 bases at V and 7 bases at J; junction bases unmatched: 11. This CDR3 is built from 14 residues. For the CDR3, the DNA is TGTGCCAGCTGGGGTGGGGACAGGGTTAGTGGCTACACCTTC. This codes for CASWGGDRVSGYTF.

The V gene is TRBV2, the J gene TRBJ1-3; D uncertain. V gave up 4 bases and J gave up 2 bases, with 3 bases separating them. CDR3 length: 12 residues. Germline V gene sequence: CDR1 SNHLY, CDR2 FYNNEI. The CDR3: CASSATGNTIYF. In DNA form, the CDR3 reads TGTGCCAGCAGTGCCACTGGAAACACCATATATTTT.

CDR3 region: CASSVEGGVGNTIYF. CDR3 in DNA: TGTGCCAGCAGCGTAGAGGGAGGGGTTGGAAACACCATATATTTT. The gene calls are TRBV9 and TRBJ1-3; tentative D call: TRBD1 (5 bases). V lost 0 bases, J lost 3 bases, and 10 bases lay in between. The germline V gene encodes CDR1 SGDLS and CDR2 YYNGEE. The length of the CDR3 is 15 residues.

The CDR3 coding sequence is TGCGCCAGCAGCCACGGGACTGTTCCTACCTACGAGCAGTACTTC. Protein sequence: CASSHGTVPTYEQYF. V is TRBV5-1 and J is TRBJ2-7, with D possibly being TRBD2 (6 bases). V was pared by 4 bases and J by 2 bases, with 16 bases between. The CDR3 extends over 15 amino acids. Germline lookup yields CDR1 SGHRS and CDR2 YFSETQ.

This chain connects TRBV30 to TRBJ1-4; 7 nucleotides match TRBD1. Per the germline V gene, CDR1 is GTSNPN and CDR2 is SVGIG (reference sequence). CDR3 length: 18 amino acids. Losses at the gene ends were 7 bases for V and 4 bases for J; bases not matched to a gene: 21. CDR3 loop: CASSGDRASPFFNEKLFF. The CDR3 DNA reads as TGTGCCTCATCAGGGGACAGAGCAAGCCCATTCTTTAATGAAAAACTGTTTTTT.